This entry features one T cell receptor beta chain sequence. This clone was seen just once. Its binding antigen is unknown. It has no much larger one-base neighbor in the sample; base qualities were not kept. Collaborating institutions collected whole blood in K2EDTA tubes following their own protocols. For TCRbeta analysis, collaborators shipped samples in one of three forms: frozen whole blood, isolated PBMCs, or DNA extracted from either of those sample types. The data stem from a study of blood T cell repertoires in COVID-19 (dated by TCRdb to 2018 to 2020). In the study overall: Samples covering the acute and convalescent phases of COVID-19 were provided by collaborators in the United States, Italy and Spain. Subjects who had been exposed to COVID-19, were actively infected with it, or had recovered from it provided the deeply sampled blood TCRbeta repertoires that made up the dataset. The prospective study material was composed of cDNA or gDNA derived from T cells, B-cell-depleted T cells, or PBMCs. Sample metadata almost always included a de-identified subject ID, COVID-19 status, age in years and sex. Where available, HLA class I and class II types were taken from metadata supplied by the sample provider and were not determined by assay-based typing. The samples were drawn from the first 160 participants of the ongoing ImmuneRACE study and from 1,254 subjects provided by 6 global collaborators. The repertoires were released in a freely available public database meant as a resource for research on the immune response to SARS-CoV-2.

Broader findings and caveats from the paper: How much clinical and demographic metadata was included differed by source and by participant, and the metadata was provided uncurated.

TCRbeta CDR3 regions were amplified from genomic DNA by means of the immunoSEQ Assay, a bias-controlled multiplex PCR. In the original analysis: The number of nucleated cells in each sample was estimated by amplification of reference gene primers within the assay. To quantify the absolute abundance of each unique TCRbeta CDR3 rearrangement, sequence reads were collapsed and filtered. Productive Simpson clonality was computed per sample as the square root of Simpson's diversity index over productive rearrangements. Not all clones reach the TCRdb copy of this immuneACCESS table, which keeps in-frame sequences only. Checked studies attribute under half of the gap to unresolved V genes and leave the rest unexplained. Clonal size and the V and J genes are those of that table, whereas D and trimming came from the DNA. This sample holds some 240,000 clones; 80% were observed only once. 9.5% to 15% of the sample goes to the ten largest clones.

Trimming costs V 8 bases and J 0 bases, and their ends lie 13 bases apart. The CDR3 numbers 15 residues from cysteine through phenylalanine. Only CDR3 DNA is held: 45 bases, read in frame from base 1. From a lookup of the germline V gene, CDR1 and CDR2 are MNHEY and SVGAGI. The rearranged chain carries TRBV6-5 and TRBJ2-2; a tentative D call is TRBD2 (6 bases match). This receptor was obtained from a human donor in a cohort sampled during active COVID-19. The sample taken for sequencing was peripheral blood. The CDR3 loop reads CASLAGTANTGELFF. Here is the DNA: TGTGCCAGCTTAGCCGGGACTGCGAACACCGGGGAGCTGTTTTTT.